This T cell receptor beta chain was identified in a study of shared clonotypes between healthy human individuals. Whole-study context: The study used three CD4 naive, three CD4 memory, two CD8 naive and one CD8 memory plate per donor. General study results and limits: Estimated richness values were generally larger in naive subsets than in memory subsets.

Germline V gene data show CDR1 as SGHDT and CDR2 as YYEEEE. The CDR3 runs 17 residues. V gave up 0 bases and J gave up 6 bases; unmatched junction bases: 9. Donors were healthy HIV-negative adults without recently reported acute infections or vaccinations. The study separated CD4+ cells into CD45RA+ naive and CD45RA-negative memory subsets. Assay used: immunoSEQ multiplex PCR; TCRdb lists only in-frame clones, some missing. This sample has 2 million to 2.5 million clones, with roughly 92% found just once. Note on this clone: As yet, its antigen is unknown.

This receptor was identified in a man aged 18-30 years in good health. Some clones in this sample may be carry-over from other donors' samples. V gene TRBV5-6 combines with J gene TRBJ1-5, with TRBD1 matching 10 bases. Source material: naive CD4+ T cells from PBMCs. The sample's subset: CD45RA+ positively selected. The CDR3 DNA is TGTGCCAGCAGCTTGGGCGGGACAGGGGTCGTTCGTCAGCCCCAGCATTTT. This gives the protein CASSLGGTGVVRQPQHF.